The clone carrying this T cell receptor beta chain was detected a few times. Antigen specificity is unknown. Regarding time point: late sampling 161 to 241 days after vaccination in a few convalescent patients. The treatment here: roughly 11-day PBMC culture with coronavirus spike peptide pools or control peptides (ViraFEST assay). At the Johns Hopkins FTIC core, DNA taken from cultured CD4+ T cells was sequenced by way of the Oncomine TCR Beta short-read assay. TCRdb ran MiXCR on the PCR reads and lists one entry per CDR3 protein. The sample has under 20,000 distinct CDR3 sequences, approximately 44% seen once. The sample belongs to a study of vaccination and CD4 T cells after COVID-19. Study-level background: SARS-CoV-2 had been detected by nasal swab PCR in convalescent patients; several were mild, one severe. Two of the convalescents were Hispanic, and the group consisted of six males and four females. Post-COVID samples were collected a median roughly 93 days following diagnosis, spanning 35 to 161. The post-vaccine samples came a median 72 days after dose two (range 14 to 241).

Between the trimmed V and J ends, which lost 2 bases and 0 bases, there was a span of 8 bases. In germline, CDR1 is LNHDA, CDR2 SQIVND (reference sequence). The CDR3 loop spans 14 amino acids. The starting material was CD4+ T cells from blood, cultured in vitro, obtained about 7 months after SARS-CoV-2 vaccination. The V gene is TRBV19, the J gene TRBJ2-7; D assignment may be TRBD1 or TRBD2 (6 bases each). The receptor's source is a human donor who had recovered from COVID-19. As DNA, the CDR3 is TGTGCCAGTAGTATACGGGGGCGCTCCTACGAGCAGTACTTC. Its translation is CASSIRGRSYEQYF.